The 30 T cell receptor beta chains given below trace back to one sample, sequenced in a study of blood T cell repertoires in COVID-19. The data were produced by immunoSEQ multiplex PCR, yet TCRdb's version contains in-frame clones alone and is incomplete. In the table there are under 300,000 clones, about 85% of which are singletons. Material for sequencing was PBMCs or T cells enriched from blood (not recorded which). The receptors stem from a woman aged 50 to 60 who had recovered from COVID-19.

This clone was picked up one time. The genes are TRBV9 and TRBJ2-7, with a tentative D call TRBD2 (6 bases). Germline CDR1 is SGDLS and CDR2 is YYNGEE. CDR3 length: 16 amino acids. V gave up 0 bases and J gave up 3 bases, with 16 bases separating them. The CDR3 DNA sequence: TGTGCCAGCAGCGTAGGGACTAACCCTATCTTCTACGAGCAGTACTTC. Its protein is CASSVGTNPIFYEQYF.

For the CDR3, the DNA is TGTGCCAGCACCCTGGACAGAAGCAGGGGCTACACCTTC. It codes for CASTLDRSRGYTF. The genes are TRBV28 and TRBJ1-2; D perhaps matches TRBD1 (6 bases). The CDR3 sequence is 13 residues long. Looked up from germline, CDR1 is MDHEN and CDR2 is SYDVKM. Trimming pared 7 bases from V and 8 bases from J, leaving 17 bases between.

This clone showed up just once. The rearrangement joins TRBV6-6 to TRBJ2-2; 9 bases align to TRBD2. J was trimmed by 2 bases and V by 6 bases; bases with no gene match: 4. This CDR3 spans 15 amino acids. Per the germline V gene, CDR1 is MNHNY and CDR2 is SVGAGI (reference sequence). The CDR3 here is CASSKTSGNTGELFF. CDR3 sequence (DNA): TGTGCCAGCAGCAAGACTAGCGGAAACACCGGGGAGCTGTTTTTT.

The CDR3 reads CASRAPGTGSGEQYF. Written as DNA, the CDR3 is TGTGCCAGCAGGGCCCCCGGGACAGGGTCGGGGGAGCAGTACTTC. The rearrangement joins TRBV28 to TRBJ2-7; 9 bases are shared with TRBD1. The CDR3 is 15 amino acids. The ends lost 6 bases at V and 7 bases at J; junction bases unmatched: 13. Germline V gives CDR1 MDHEN, CDR2 SYDVKM.

In this sample, this clone turned up once. The genes are TRBV2 and TRBJ2-7; a weak D match, TRBD1 (7 bases). V was trimmed by 9 bases and J by 4 bases, leaving 19 bases between them. The germline gives CDR1 SNHLY, CDR2 FYNNEI. There are 14 residues in the CDR3. The CDR3 nucleotides read TGTGCCAGTCAGAGTAGCGGCAGGGGGTACGAGCAGTACTTC. Translated, it gives CASQSSGRGYEQYF.

The rearrangement links TRBV19 to TRBJ1-2, with 9 bases identical to TRBD1. The V segment lost 2 bases and the J segment 7 bases; nucleotides outside the gene matches: 14. CDR1 is LNHDA and CDR2 is SQIVND in the germline V gene (reference sequence). CDR3 length equals 17 residues. The CDR3 DNA sequence: TGTGCCAGTAGTATAAGGTACAGGGGGCCGGAATGGGTTGGCTACACCTTC. It codes for CASSIRYRGPEWVGYTF.

V is TRBV6-5 and J is TRBJ2-7; maybe TRBD2 (5 bases). Per germline, CDR1 MNHEY and CDR2 SVGAGI. V was trimmed by 5 bases and J by 4 bases, leaving 15 bases between them. The CDR3 is 14 amino acids. The CDR3 DNA reads as TGTGCCAGCAGTAGGGAGTATGTAGGGTACGAGCAGTACTTC. This translates into CASSREYVGYEQYF.

This rearrangement joins TRBV24-1 to TRBJ2-7; D is unresolved. Germline CDR1 is KGHDR and CDR2 is SFDVKD. The CDR3 sequence is 14 residues long. Trimming pared 4 bases from V and 5 bases from J, leaving 14 bases between. The CDR3 reads CATSDPGVRDEQYF. The DNA for the CDR3 is TGTGCCACCAGTGACCCCGGAGTTCGGGACGAGCAGTACTTC.

This chain links TRBV28 with TRBJ2-2; 8 bases are shared with TRBD2. Losses at the gene ends were 10 bases for V and 7 bases for J; bases not matched to a gene: 11. This CDR3 has 14 residues. Germline V gene sequence: CDR1 MDHEN, CDR2 SYDVKM. The CDR3 is CATISGTRGGELFF. CDR3 DNA: TGTGCCACCATTAGCGGGACACGCGGCGGGGAGCTGTTTTTT.

As concerns this clone: This specimen includes other DNA sequences encoding the same CDR3. The chain links TRBV7-2 to TRBJ1-5, with TRBD1 matching over 7 bases. In germline, CDR1 is SGHTA, CDR2 FQGNSA. The CDR3 contains 14 residues. The trim removed 2 bases at V and 4 bases at J, leaving 2 bases unmatched. CDR3 loop: CASSLQGGNQPQHF. CDR3 sequence (DNA): TGTGCCAGCAGCTTACAGGGGGGTAATCAGCCCCAGCATTTT. Full variable domain (missing parts from reference TRBV7-2 and TRBJ1-5): GAGVSQSPSNKVTEKGKDVELRCDPISGHTALYWYRQSLGQGLEFLIYFQGNSAPDKSGLPSDRFSAERTGGSVSTLTIQRTQQEDSAVYLCASSLQGGNQPQHFGDGTRLSIL.

The CDR3 nucleotides read TGCGCCAGCAGCTTGTACGGTTCTAGGACTAGCGGGAGTTCCTACGAGCAGTACTTC. This translates into CASSLYGSRTSGSSYEQYF. The chain recombines TRBV5-1 with TRBJ2-7, with 13 bases aligning to TRBD2. The CDR3 extends over 19 amino acids. V trimming: 1 base; J trimming: 1 base; junction bases outside the gene matches: 11. From germline, CDR1 is SGHRS and CDR2 YFSETQ.

The chain employs TRBV19 and TRBJ1-1; 8 nucleotides agree with TRBD1. The CDR3 is made up of 14 amino acids. Per germline, CDR1 LNHDA and CDR2 SQIVND (reference sequence). The V and J ends lost 6 bases and 1 base, in that order; junction bases with no gene match: 4. The CDR3 sequence is CASSPGTGNTEAFF. CDR3 nucleotides: TGTGCCAGTAGCCCAGGGACAGGGAACACTGAAGCTTTCTTT.

The chain has TRBV11-3 and TRBJ2-7; the D gene is possibly TRBD1 (6 bases). V was cut by 4 bases and J by 0 bases, with 28 bases left in between. The germline gives CDR1 SGHNT, CDR2 YENEEA. This CDR3 has 20 residues. CDR3 protein: CASSSDGQRPARTPSYEQYF. In DNA form, the CDR3 reads TGTGCCAGCAGCTCGGACGGACAGAGGCCCGCGCGGACCCCCTCCTACGAGCAGTACTTC.

This chain connects TRBV30 to TRBJ2-1; TRBD2 matches at 10 bases. The ends lost 4 bases at V and 5 bases at J; junction bases unmatched: 8. The germline CDR1 and CDR2 sequences are GTSNPN and SVGIG (reference sequence). The CDR3 spans 15 residues. In DNA, the CDR3 is TGTGCCTGGAAACGGGGTAGCGGGAGGAACAATGAGCAGTTCTTC. Translation: CAWKRGSGRNNEQFF.

Comments on this clone: The same CDR3 can be traced to other DNA sequences in this sample. The chain carries TRBV11-3 and TRBJ2-2; 7 bases agree with TRBD2. V dropped 1 base and J dropped 6; count of bases not matched to a gene: 2. The germline V gene encodes CDR1 SGHNT and CDR2 YENEEA. The CDR3 contains 14 residues. The CDR3: CASSLGREPGELFF. Written as DNA, the CDR3 is TGTGCCAGCAGCTTAGGGCGGGAGCCCGGGGAGCTGTTTTTT.

Comments on this clone: Other DNA sequences in this specimen translate into the identical CDR3. V is TRBV7-2 and J is TRBJ2-7; a possible D gene is TRBD1 (7 bases). In germline, CDR1 is SGHTA, CDR2 FQGNSA. CDR3 size: 15 residues. Trimming left V 1 base short and J 2 bases short, with 12 bases between. Here the CDR3 reads CASSLGSGGTYEQYF. CDR3 bases: TGTGCCAGCAGCTTAGGGTCAGGGGGGACCTACGAGCAGTACTTC.

V usage is TRBV9 and J usage is TRBJ2-1, with 9 bases matching TRBD2. The CDR3 contains 14 residues. J lost 10 bases, V lost 4 bases, and 9 bases had no gene match. Germline V gene lookup returns CDR1 SGDLS and CDR2 YYNGEE. The CDR3 loop reads CASSLGAGGNEQFF. The CDR3 nucleotides are TGTGCCAGCAGCCTAGGAGCGGGAGGAAACGAGCAGTTCTTC.

The rearrangement uses TRBV7-9 and TRBJ2-5; 7 bases are a match to TRBD1. The CDR3 loop spans 14 amino acids. J lost 0 bases, V lost 8 bases, and 6 bases had no gene match. The V gene's germline CDR1 is SEHNR and CDR2 FQNEAQ (reference sequence). CDR3 protein: CASRPQGNQETQYF. The DNA for the CDR3 is TGTGCCAGCCGACCACAGGGGAACCAAGAGACCCAGTACTTC.

This clone was counted only a few times. This chain links TRBV13 with TRBJ1-4; no reliable D call. With 0 bases removed from V and 0 bases from J, the gap between germline ends came to 5 bases. This CDR3 has 15 residues. Germline lookup yields CDR1 PRHDT and CDR2 FYEKMQ (reference sequence). The CDR3 bases are TGTGCCAGCAGCTTAGGTAGCGCAACTAATGAAAAACTGTTTTTT. It specifies CASSLGSATNEKLFF.

The V call is TRBV6-5, the J call TRBJ2-3, with 7 bases identical to TRBD1. The germline gives CDR1 MNHEY, CDR2 SVGAGI. Trimming cost V 5 bases and J 6 bases; bases outside gene matches: 5. The CDR3 covers 13 residues. CDR3 coding DNA: TGTGCCAGCAGTCCAAACAGGGGTGATACGCAGTATTTT. Protein sequence: CASSPNRGDTQYF.

The chain couples TRBV11-2 to TRBJ2-1; 12 bases map to TRBD2. This CDR3 is 15 amino acids long. The V and J ends lost 5 bases and 7 bases, in that order; junction bases with no gene match: 6. Germline CDR1 and CDR2: SGHAT and FQNNGV. CDR3 sequence reads: CASSLTSGGGNEQFF. In DNA, the CDR3 is TGTGCCAGCAGCCTGACTAGCGGGGGAGGGAATGAGCAGTTCTTC.

CDR3 region: CASNPGFQGSNSPLHF. The DNA of the CDR3 is TGTGCCAGCAACCCCGGTTTTCAGGGTTCAAATTCACCCCTCCACTTT. The chain joins TRBV2 to TRBJ1-6, with D perhaps matching TRBD1 (5 bases). CDR1 is SNHLY, CDR2 FYNNEI, per germline. The CDR3 totals 16 residues. Trimming removed 7 bases from V and 7 bases from J, with 20 bases in between. The whole variable domain, filled in from reference TRBV2 and TRBJ1-6, reads EPEVTQTPSHQVTQMGQEVILRCVPISNHLYFYWYRQILGQKVEFLVSFYNNEISEKSEIFDDQFSVERPDGSNFTLKIRSTKLEDSAMYFCASNPGFQGSNSPLHFGNGTRLTVT.

The V gene is TRBV19, the J gene TRBJ1-1; D ambiguous. V shed 7 bases and J shed 4 bases, with 22 bases lying between them. Germline-derived CDR1 and CDR2 are LNHDA and SQIVND (reference sequence). This CDR3 has 16 amino acids. The CDR3 loop is CASIWPALGETTEAFF. The CDR3 nucleotides read TGTGCCAGTATCTGGCCGGCATTGGGAGAGACCACTGAAGCTTTCTTT. Based on the CDR3 plus reference TRBV19 and TRBJ1-1, the full variable domain is DGGITQSPKYLFRKEGQNVTLSCEQNLNHDAMYWYRQDPGQGLRLIYYSQIVNDFQKGDIAEGYSVSREKKESFPLTVTSAQKNPTAFYLCASIWPALGETTEAFFGQGTRLTVV.

The rearrangement joins TRBV3-1 (or the pseudogene TRBV3-2) to TRBJ1-6, with D uncertain. Per the germline V gene, CDR1 is LGHDT and CDR2 is YNNKEL (reference sequence). V was trimmed by 0 bases and J by 5 bases, leaving 8 bases between them. The CDR3 length is 15 residues. The CDR3 DNA reads TGTGCCAGCAGCCAAGACAGGCCGAATAATTCACCCCTCCACTTT. Its protein product is CASSQDRPNNSPLHF.

Comment on this clone: The same CDR3 can be traced to other DNA sequences in this sample. The V and J genes are TRBV7-2 and TRBJ1-5; D gene unclear. The germline CDR1 and CDR2 sequences are SGHTA and FQGNSA. The CDR3 runs 13 residues. V was trimmed by 5 bases and J by 6 bases, leaving 11 bases between them. Here the CDR3 reads CASSTQVPQPQHF. The CDR3 DNA is TGTGCCAGCAGCACCCAGGTGCCTCAGCCCCAGCATTTT.

The chain joins TRBV28 to TRBJ2-7; maybe TRBD2 (5 bases). CDR1 MDHEN and CDR2 SYDVKM come from the germline V gene. Trimming stripped 6 bases from V and 2 bases from J, with 20 bases between. The CDR3 contains 16 residues. The CDR3 DNA is TGTGCCAGCAGGCAACCCGGGCTAGCAGCCACCTACGAGCAGTACTTC. This encodes CASRQPGLAATYEQYF.

The V call is TRBV30, the J call TRBJ2-7, with 8 bases aligning to TRBD1. After removal of 5 bases from V and 0 bases from J, the junction contained 0 bases not matched to a gene. The CDR3 loop spans 12 amino acids. Germline-derived CDR1 and CDR2 are GTSNPN and SVGIG (reference sequence). The CDR3 spells CAWGQGSYEQYF. The CDR3 DNA follows: TGTGCCTGGGGACAGGGCTCCTACGAGCAGTACTTC.

This clone has a single count. As DNA, the CDR3 is TGTGCCAGCAAGCTCTCTCCGGACTATGGCTACACCTTC. Its translation: CASKLSPDYGYTF. The chain combines TRBV5-4 with TRBJ1-2; D uncertain. Germline CDR1 SGHNT, CDR2 YYREEE (reference sequence). V dropped 6 bases and J dropped 3 bases, with 12 bases sitting between them. The CDR3 has 13 residues.

The chain couples TRBV29-1 to TRBJ2-1, with 12 bases fitting TRBD2. Per germline, CDR1 SQVTM and CDR2 ANQGSEA. The CDR3 length is 14 residues. V lost 6 bases and J lost 6; bases outside the gene matches: 6. The CDR3: CSVATSGSFNEQFF. CDR3 DNA: TGCAGCGTGGCGACTAGCGGGAGCTTCAATGAGCAGTTCTTC.

As concerns this clone: Distinct nucleotide sequences in the sample also encode this CDR3. The chain joins TRBV28 to TRBJ1-4, with 7 bases fitting TRBD1. CDR1 and CDR2 from the germline V gene are MDHEN and SYDVKM. The V gene end was trimmed by 4 bases and the J gene end by 0 bases; junction bases not matched to a gene: 2. The CDR3 has 15 residues. CDR3 nucleotide sequence: TGTGCCAGCAGTTCTACAGGGGCAACTAATGAAAAACTGTTTTTT. It translates to CASSSTGATNEKLFF.